This T cell receptor (beta chain) appears in the sequencing data of a study of shared clonotypes between healthy human individuals. Germline assignment: CDR1 SGHVS and CDR2 FQNEAQ. This CDR3 has 15 residues. V lost 1 base and J 5 bases, leaving 12 bases between the germline ends. Naive CD8 cells, CD45RO-negative and positively selected for CCR7, excluded terminally differentiated effector memory CD45RA+ cells. The repertoire was sequenced with immunoSEQ multiplex PCR; TCRdb's copy has only in-frame clones and lacks some. The data show about 2.1 million clones, 80% to 95% seen once. This receptor was taken from a man aged 18 to 30 in good health. Some clones in this sample may be carry-over from other donors' samples. The rearrangement uses TRBV7-8 and TRBJ2-1; perhaps TRBD2 as D (5 bases). Sequencing was performed on naive CD8+ T cells from PBMCs. CDR3 residues: CASSLGLALHNEQFF. The CDR3 DNA follows: TGTGCCAGCAGCTTAGGTCTAGCCCTACACAATGAGCAGTTCTTC.